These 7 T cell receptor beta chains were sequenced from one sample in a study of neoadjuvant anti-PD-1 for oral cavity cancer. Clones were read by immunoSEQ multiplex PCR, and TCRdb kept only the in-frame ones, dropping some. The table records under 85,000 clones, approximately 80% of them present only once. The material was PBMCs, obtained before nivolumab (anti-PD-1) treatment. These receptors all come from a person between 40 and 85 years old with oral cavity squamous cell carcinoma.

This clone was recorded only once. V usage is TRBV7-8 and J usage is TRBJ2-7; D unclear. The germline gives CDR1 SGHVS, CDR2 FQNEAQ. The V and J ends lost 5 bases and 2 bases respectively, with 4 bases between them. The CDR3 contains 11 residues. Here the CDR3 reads CASSPAYEQYF. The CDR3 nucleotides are TGTGCCAGCAGCCCAGCCTACGAGCAGTACTTC.

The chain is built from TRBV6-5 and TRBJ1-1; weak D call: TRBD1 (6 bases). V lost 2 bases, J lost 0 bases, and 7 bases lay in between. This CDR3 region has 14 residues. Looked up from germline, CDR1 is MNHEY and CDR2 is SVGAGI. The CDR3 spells CASSYGQLNTEAFF. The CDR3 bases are TGTGCCAGCAGTTACGGACAGCTGAACACTGAAGCTTTCTTT.

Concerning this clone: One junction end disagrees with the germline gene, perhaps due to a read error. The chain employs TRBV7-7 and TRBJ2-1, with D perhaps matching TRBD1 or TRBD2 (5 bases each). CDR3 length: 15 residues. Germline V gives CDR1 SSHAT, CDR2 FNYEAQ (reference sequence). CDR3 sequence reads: CASSSQPGPYNEQFF. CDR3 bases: TGTGCTAGCAGCTCTCAGCCGGGACCCTACAATGAGCAGTTCTTC. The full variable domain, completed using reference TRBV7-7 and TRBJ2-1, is GAGVSQSPRYKVTKRGQDVTLRCDPISSHATLYWYQQALGQGPEFLTYFNYEAQPDKSGLPSDRFSAERPEGSISTLTIQRTEQRDSAMYRCASSSQPGPYNEQFFGPGTRLTVL.

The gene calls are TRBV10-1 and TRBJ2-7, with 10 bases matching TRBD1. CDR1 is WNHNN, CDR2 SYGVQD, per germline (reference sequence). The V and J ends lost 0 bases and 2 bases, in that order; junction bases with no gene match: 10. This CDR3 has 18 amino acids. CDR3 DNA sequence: TGCGCCAGCAGTGAGTCGGTTCTCGAAGGGACAGGGGCCTACGAGCAGTACTTC. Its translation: CASSESVLEGTGAYEQYF.

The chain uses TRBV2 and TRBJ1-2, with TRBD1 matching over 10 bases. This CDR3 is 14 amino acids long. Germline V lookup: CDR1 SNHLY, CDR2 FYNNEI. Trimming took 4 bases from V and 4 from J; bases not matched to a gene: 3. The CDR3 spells CASSVGQGIYGYTF. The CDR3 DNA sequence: TGTGCCAGCAGTGTGGGACAGGGGATCTATGGCTACACCTTC. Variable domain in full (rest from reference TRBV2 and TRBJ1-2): EPEVTQTPSHQVTQMGQEVILRCVPISNHLYFYWYRQILGQKVEFLVSFYNNEISEKSEIFDDQFSVERPDGSNFTLKIRSTKLEDSAMYFCASSVGQGIYGYTFGSGTRLTVV.

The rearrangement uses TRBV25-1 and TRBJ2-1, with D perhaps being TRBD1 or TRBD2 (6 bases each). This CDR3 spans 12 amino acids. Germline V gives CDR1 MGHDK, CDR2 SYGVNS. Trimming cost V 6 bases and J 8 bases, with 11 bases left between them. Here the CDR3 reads CASSSGAHEQFF. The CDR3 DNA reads TGTGCCAGCAGCTCGGGGGCCCATGAGCAGTTCTTC. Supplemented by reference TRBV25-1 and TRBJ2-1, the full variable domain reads EADIYQTPRYLVIGTGKKITLECSQTMGHDKMYWYQQDPGMELHLIHYSYGVNSTEKGDLSSESTVSRIRTEHFPLTLESARPSHTSQYLCASSSGAHEQFFGPGTRLTVL.

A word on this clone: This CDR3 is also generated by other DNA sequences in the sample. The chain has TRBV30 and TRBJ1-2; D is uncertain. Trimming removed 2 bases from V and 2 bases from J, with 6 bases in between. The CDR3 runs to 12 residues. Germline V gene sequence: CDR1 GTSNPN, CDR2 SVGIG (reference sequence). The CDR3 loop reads CAWSWGNYGYTF. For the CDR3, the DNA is TGTGCCTGGAGTTGGGGAAACTATGGCTACACCTTC.